This T cell receptor beta chain appears in the sequencing data of a study of shared clonotypes between healthy human individuals. Clones were sequenced by immunoSEQ multiplex PCR, and TCRdb holds only the in-frame ones, with some missing. Among about 1,800,000 clones listed, about 94% were seen once. Positively selected for CCR7, the CD45RO-negative cells used as naive CD8 cells excluded terminally differentiated effector memory CD45RA+ cells. All of the donors resided in Nashville, Tennessee, and each was a Caucasian adult. Germline-derived CDR1 and CDR2 are MDHEN and SYDVKM. The CDR3 totals 14 residues. V was shortened by 3 bases and J by 3 bases, with 11 bases between the two germline ends.

Sequenced: naive CD8+ T cells sorted from blood. The chain uses TRBV28 and TRBJ1-1; weak D call: TRBD1 (5 bases). This sequence originates from a man aged 18 to 35 in good health. The CDR3 region has the DNA TGTGCCAGCAGTTTTTACGGGGGGGACACTGAAGCTTTCTTT. It specifies CASSFYGGDTEAFF.